This TCR beta chain was recorded in a study of radiation and T cells in renal cell carcinoma. Whole-study results and caveats: In blood, top tumor clones expanded by 2 weeks, shrinking by 4. No pretreatment tumor biopsies were available for baseline clonotypes.

The germline gives CDR1 MDHEN, CDR2 SYDVKM. CDR3 length equals 15 residues. Between the trimmed V and J ends, which lost 3 bases and 0 bases, there was a span of 9 bases. This clone showed up just once. Its target is unknown. The table came from immunoSEQ multiplex PCR; TCRdb's copy has only in-frame clones and leaves some out. In the table there are about 86,000 clones, around four fifths of which are singletons. Time point given: blood 4 weeks post-SBRT, at nephrectomy. Treatment here: 15 Gy SBRT to primary tumor, nephrectomy 4 weeks later. Nephrectomy followed 15 Gy stereotactic body radiation by 4 weeks. This renal cell carcinoma was of the clear cell type.

The sequence came from a man aged 45-65 years with renal cell carcinoma. Here the sequenced sample was blood, taken from a patient whose treatment included radiotherapy and nephrectomy. V is TRBV28 and J is TRBJ1-3; no reliable D call. The DNA of the CDR3 is TGTGCCAGCAGTTTCCGGCAAGCCTCTGGAAACACCATATATTTT. The encoded protein is CASSFRQASGNTIYF.